This T cell receptor beta chain was sequenced in a study of cytomegalovirus exposure and HLA in healthy donors. PCR employed 60 Vbeta and 13 Jbeta primers. TCRdb's copy holds only in-frame clones and misses some; the assay was immunoSEQ multiplex PCR. The data contain about 88,000 clones, approximately 70% of them singletons. V lost 4 bases and J lost 5; bases outside the gene matches: 16. Per germline, CDR1 SGHDT and CDR2 YYEEEE. The length of the CDR3 is 17 residues. The sequence derives from a man between 50 and 59 years old in good health and CMV-seronegative. This chain uses TRBV5-6 with TRBJ2-7, with 9 bases aligning to TRBD1. Sequences were obtained from PBMCs. This CDR3 is CASSARAGGTGNDEQYF. The DNA for the CDR3 is TGTGCCAGCAGCGCGAGGGCCGGTGGGACAGGGAACGACGAGCAGTACTTC.